This TCR beta chain emerged from a study of blood T cell repertoires in COVID-19. The assay was immunoSEQ multiplex PCR, and TCRdb's table has in-frame clones only and misses some. The sample has 250,000 to 300,000 clones, 70% to 75% seen once. Sequencing was performed on peripheral blood. This sequence was found in a woman of 80 years or more with acute or convalescent COVID-19.

As DNA, the CDR3 is TGTGCCAGCAGCGGCCAGACAGGGTCAGCGGCCGGGGAGCTGTTTTTT. It is translated as CASSGQTGSAAGELFF. The chain is built from TRBV9 and TRBJ2-2; 7 bases map to TRBD1. Trimming took 3 bases from V and 6 from J; bases not matched to a gene: 11. The CDR3 is 16 residues long. Germline values: CDR1 SGDLS, CDR2 YYNGEE.